This is a list of T cell receptor beta chains from one sample in a study of blood T cells in healthy people across ages. TCRdb redid the calling of the 5' RACE reads with MiXCR, one entry per CDR3 protein. The table has more than 1.4 million distinct CDR3 sequences, 42% seen once. Sequenced sample: blood. These receptors all stem from a woman between 18 and 29 years old in good health. CDR3s include the opening cysteine and the closing phenylalanine or tryptophan. The D gene is left open where the match is weak. A clone size is listed for some rows: how often the clone was seen (once, few, many), or a class if it is expanded.

CDR3 | DNA | D | size | J | V
CASSQGTGPGEQFF | TGCGCCAGCAGCCAAGGAACCGGCCCCGGGGAGCAGTTCTTC | NA | NA | TRBJ2-1 | TRBV4-1
CASSRTGEYGQYF | TGCGCCAGCAGTCGGACAGGAGAATACGGGCAGTACTTC | TRBD1 | NA | TRBJ2-5 | TRBV10-2
CSAPRNYGYTF | TGCAGTGCTCCGCGTAACTATGGCTACACCTTC | NA | few | TRBJ1-2 | TRBV20-1
CASRPGPTDTQYF | TGTGCCAGCAGGCCCGGCCCCACAGATACGCAGTATTTT | NA | NA | TRBJ2-3 | TRBV6-5
CATHQTQYF | TGTGCCACCCATCAGACCCAGTACTTC | NA | NA | TRBJ2-5 | TRBV6-1
CASSRGSDTGELFF | TGCGCCAGCAGTCGGGGATCGGACACCGGGGAGCTGTTTTTT | NA | NA | TRBJ2-2 | TRBV5-1
CASSLVGGEYNEQFF | TGTGCCAGCAGCTTAGTAGGGGGGGAATACAATGAGCAGTTCTTC | NA | NA | TRBJ2-1 | TRBV7-8
CASSTYRVGNYGYTF | TGTGCCAGCAGCACCTACAGGGTTGGCAACTATGGCTACACCTTC | NA | few | TRBJ1-2 | TRBV11-2
CASSQDDTEAFF | TGTGCCAGCAGCCAAGATGACACTGAAGCTTTCTTT | NA | NA | TRBJ1-1 | TRBV3-1
CASSQDPPSGGAYEQYF | TGCGCCAGCAGCCAAGACCCCCCTAGCGGGGGGGCCTACGAGCAGTACTTC | TRBD2 | few | TRBJ2-7 | TRBV4-1
CASSITPSVGGNTIYF | TGTGCCAGCAGTATTACCCCGTCCGTGGGGGGAAACACCATATATTTT | NA | NA | TRBJ1-3 | TRBV2
CASSRSLSVSNEQYF | TGTGCCAGCAGTCGGTCTTTGTCGGTCTCCAATGAGCAGTACTTC | NA | few | TRBJ2-7 | TRBV2
CASSLGRGGYEQFF | TGTGCCAGCAGTTTAGGGAGGGGGGGCTATGAGCAGTTCTTC | NA | NA | TRBJ2-1 | TRBV28
CASSPSQESSYEQYF | TGTGCCAGCTCACCCTCTCAGGAGAGCTCCTACGAGCAGTACTTC | NA | NA | TRBJ2-7 | TRBV18
CSVEGNRILNYGYTF | TGCAGCGTCGAGGGGAACAGGATCCTTAACTATGGCTACACCTTC | NA | few | TRBJ1-2 | TRBV29-1
CSVDGQGNIAQAFF | TGCAGCGTCGACGGACAGGGAAATATCGCCCAAGCTTTCTTT | TRBD1 | NA | TRBJ1-1 | TRBV29-1
CASSLAGGIGYEQYF | TGTGCCAGCAGCTTAGCCGGGGGCATCGGCTACGAGCAGTACTTC | NA | few | TRBJ2-7 | TRBV7-3
CASSDDRVKKSPLHF | TGTGCCAGCAGTGACGACAGGGTGAAGAAATCACCCCTCCACTTT | TRBD1 | NA | TRBJ1-6 | TRBV6-6
CASSRGPGTSASLGNEQFF | TGTGCCAGCAGTAGGGGTCCCGGGACTAGTGCGTCGTTGGGCAATGAGCAGTTCTTC | TRBD2 | NA | TRBJ2-1 | TRBV6-2/TRBV6-3
CASSLWRGNQETQYF | TGTGCCAGCAGTTTGTGGCGGGGCAACCAAGAGACCCAGTACTTC | NA | NA | TRBJ2-5 | TRBV12-3/TRBV12-4
CSVDKGMEAFF | TGCAGCGTTGACAAGGGGATGGAAGCTTTCTTT | NA | NA | TRBJ1-1 | TRBV29-1
CASSQDRLAGWGADTQYF | TGCGCCAGCAGCCAAGATAGGCTAGCGGGATGGGGCGCAGATACGCAGTATTTT | TRBD2 | few | TRBJ2-3 | TRBV4-1
CASSPSMGTQYF | TGTGCCAGCAGCCCAAGTATGGGTACGCAGTATTTT | NA | NA | TRBJ2-3 | TRBV7-9
CASSLGRRPSNQPQHF | TGTGCCAGCAGTTTGGGGAGGCGTCCTAGCAATCAGCCCCAGCATTTT | NA | few | TRBJ1-5 | TRBV28
CSARNGDYEQYF | TGCAGTGCTCGTAATGGGGACTACGAGCAGTACTTC | NA | NA | TRBJ2-7 | TRBV20-1
CASSGKAGGSIGYTF | TGTGCCAGCAGTGGGAAGGCAGGGGGCTCTATCGGCTACACCTTC | TRBD1 | few | TRBJ1-2 | TRBV12-3/TRBV12-4
CASSPGDSPLHF | TGTGCCAGCTCACCGGGTGATTCACCCCTCCACTTT | NA | NA | TRBJ1-6 | TRBV18
CASKVRLADTQYF | TGTGCCAGCAAGGTCAGATTGGCAGATACGCAGTATTTT | NA | NA | TRBJ2-3 | TRBV2
CASTSLGESTDTQYF | TGTGCCAGCACTTCACTCGGGGAATCCACAGATACGCAGTATTTT | NA | few | TRBJ2-3 | TRBV27
CSVDGGGLSTEAFF | TGCAGCGTTGACGGTGGAGGGCTGAGCACTGAAGCTTTCTTT | NA | few | TRBJ1-1 | TRBV29-1
CASSYSKGDGWETQYF | TGTGCCAGCAGTTACTCTAAGGGGGATGGCTGGGAGACCCAGTACTTC | NA | NA | TRBJ2-5 | TRBV6-5
CASQSLAGKNEQYF | TGCGCCAGCCAGTCATTGGCGGGAAAAAATGAGCAGTACTTC | NA | NA | TRBJ2-5 | TRBV5-1
CSVPRGREGQFF | TGCAGCGTTCCCCGGGGGAGGGAAGGCCAGTTCTTC | TRBD2 | NA | TRBJ2-1 | TRBV29-1
CASSDEINRIRDTYTEAFF | TGTGCCAGCAGCGATGAGATAAACCGTATCCGGGACACGTACACTGAAGCTTTCTTT | NA | few | TRBJ1-1 | TRBV21-1
CASSQGRSSGGDTQYF | TGTGCCAGCAGCCAAGGAAGGTCTAGCGGGGGCGATACGCAGTATTTT | TRBD2 | few | TRBJ2-3 | TRBV3-1
CAISERGPPNEQYF | TGTGCCATCAGTGAACGCGGCCCTCCCAATGAGCAGTACTTC | NA | NA | TRBJ2-5 | TRBV10-3
CSAKDSTRGYEQYF | TGCAGTGCTAAAGACTCTACCAGGGGGTACGAGCAGTACTTC | TRBD1 | few | TRBJ2-7 | TRBV20-1
CSVEVAGITDTQYF | TGCAGCGTTGAAGTAGCGGGGATCACAGATACGCAGTATTTT | TRBD2 | few | TRBJ2-3 | TRBV29-1
CASSFVGAGPNEQYF | TGTGCCAGCAGTTTTGTGGGGGCAGGCCCCAATGAGCAGTACTTC | NA | NA | TRBJ2-5 | TRBV12-3/TRBV12-4
CASTLSGRASNEQFF | TGTGCCAGCACCCTAAGCGGGAGGGCCTCAAATGAGCAGTTCTTC | TRBD2 | NA | TRBJ2-1 | TRBV27
CASSLNPAMNTEAFF | TGTGCCAGCAGTTTAAATCCAGCGATGAACACTGAAGCTTTCTTT | NA | NA | TRBJ1-1 | TRBV12-3/TRBV12-4
CASRQDNSGYGYTF | TGTGCCAGCAGACAAGACAACTCTGGCTATGGCTACACCTTC | NA | few | TRBJ1-2 | TRBV11-2
CASSQAGLGTTAYEQYF | TGTGCCAGCAGCCAGGCGGGCCTCGGGACTACCGCCTACGAGCAGTACTTC | TRBD2 | few | TRBJ2-7 | TRBV3-1
CASRRGRGNTEAFF | TGTGCCAGCCGCCGGGGTAGGGGGAACACTGAAGCTTTCTTT | NA | NA | TRBJ1-1 | TRBV6-5
CASSTSNGGGGGYTF | TGTGCCAGCAGCACCAGTAACGGGGGCGGTGGTGGCTACACCTTC | NA | NA | TRBJ1-2 | TRBV11-3
CASSYQGWGTDTQYF | TGTGCCAGCAGTTATCAGGGGTGGGGCACAGATACGCAGTATTTT | NA | few | TRBJ2-3 | TRBV6-6
CATRGTGDTGELFF | TGTGCCACCAGGGGGACAGGCGATACCGGGGAGCTGTTTTTT | TRBD1 | few | TRBJ2-2 | TRBV24-1
CAISAGQGDFYNEQYF | TGTGCCATCAGTGCAGGACAGGGCGACTTCTACAATGAGCAGTACTTC | TRBD1 | NA | TRBJ2-7 | TRBV10-3
CASGLSREYGYTF | TGTGCCAGCGGCTTAAGTAGGGAATATGGCTACACCTTC | NA | NA | TRBJ1-2 | TRBV11-2
CASSYSGGTETQYF | TGTGCCAGCAGCTATAGCGGGGGAACAGAGACCCAGTACTTC | TRBD2 | few | TRBJ2-5 | TRBV7-2
CASSSASRETQYF | TGTGCCAGCAGCTCGGCCAGTCGGGAGACCCAGTACTTC | NA | NA | TRBJ2-5 | TRBV11-2
CASSLQKTSGANVLTF | TGTGCCAGCAGTTTACAAAAGACCTCTGGGGCCAACGTCCTGACTTTC | NA | NA | TRBJ2-6 | TRBV12-3/TRBV12-4
CASSRWTSGSNEQFF | TGTGCCAGCAGCCGATGGACTAGCGGGAGTAATGAGCAGTTCTTC | TRBD2 | NA | TRBJ2-1 | TRBV28
CSAPKWVGSSYYEQFF | TGCAGTGCTCCCAAATGGGTGGGGAGCTCCTACTATGAGCAGTTCTTC | NA | NA | TRBJ2-1 | TRBV20-1
CASSPMGGEVDTQYF | TGTGCCAGCAGTCCCATGGGGGGCGAGGTAGATACGCAGTATTTT | NA | NA | TRBJ2-3 | TRBV27
CASSQDPGTTTNTGELFF | TGCGCCAGCAGCCAAGATCCAGGGACAACAACGAACACCGGGGAGCTGTTTTTT | NA | NA | TRBJ2-2 | TRBV4-1